This TCR beta chain was identified in a study of vaccination effects on CD4 cells after COVID-19 (dated by TCRdb to between 2021 and 2024). About the full investigation: Across the study, the median time from the second dose to post-vaccine sampling was 72 days (range 14 to 241). In both COVID-19 convalescent patients and infection-naive vaccine recipients, the study compared SARS-CoV-2 spike-specific CD4+ TCR repertoires from before mRNA vaccination with those from after it. The full study included 9 to 10 COVID-19 convalescent patients and a few SARS-CoV-2-naive healthy vaccine recipients. Cultures from other donors in the study were sequenced with the Oncomine TCR Beta short-read assay on an Illumina iSeq 100. What the work shows at the level of the full study, not this receptor alone: Limitations of the study were the small number of convalescent patients and the absence of early post-infection timepoints. Marked clonal contraction was observed in both infection-induced and vaccine-induced clones at late post-vaccination timepoints, consistent with waning T cell responses. Among healthy vaccine recipients, nearly all vaccine-induced clones were SARS-CoV-2 mono-reactive, and only 1 of 255 was cross-reactive with common cold coronaviruses.

The library was generated by the immunoSEQ multiplex PCR assay. DNA from the cultured, isolated CD4+ T cells was subjected to TCR beta CDR3 sequencing. On the study's bioinformatics: The analysis removed non-productive TCR sequences, trimmed reads to the CDR3 region, and retained only CDR3s that were 7 or more amino acids long. Antigen-specific clonotypes were identified using the MANAFEST web app by comparison of expansion in peptide wells against reference cultures. To be called positive, a clone needed expansion at FDR<0.05 compared with the reference and with all other wells, an odds ratio greater than 5, and a frequency greater than 0.1% in two replicate wells. A clonotype was defined as cross-reactive if the clonotype was significantly expanded both in SARS-CoV-2 spike wells and in at least one common cold coronavirus spike condition. CDR3 similarity was assessed by Levenshtein distance using the stringdist R package, and unrooted trees were constructed with ape in R 3.6.1. TCRdb carries this immuneACCESS record with in-frame sequences only. Its versions omit some clonotypes, under half of them owing to an unresolved V gene in the studies checked, with the rest unexplained. D and trimming come from the DNA, and the V and J calls and clone size come from that table. This sample gives more than 60,000 clones in total; over 70% of them show up just once. Approximately 1.5% of the sample rests with the top ten.

Concerning this clone itself: It has no known antigen specificity. No qualities accompany the bases; no much larger clone lies one base away.

The ViraFEST assay stimulated PBMC with viral peptide pools and then used TCR sequencing to identify antigen-specific CD4+ T cell clonotypes by expansion. After around eleven days of culture, CD4+ T cells were isolated with the EasySep CD4+ T cell isolation kit. Participants received two doses of either the BNT162b2 or the mRNA-1273 mRNA SARS-CoV-2 vaccine. Healthy vaccine recipients had no prior SARS-CoV-2 infection, confirmed by negative nucleocapsid antibodies before and after vaccination. Approximately 2.1 million PBMC per well were cultured in IMDM with about 5% human AB serum, around 9.1 IU/ml IL-2 and gentamicin, plus 10 ug/ml peptides. Half of the culture medium was replaced with fresh IL-2-containing medium on days 3 and 7. Each peptide stimulation condition was cultured in triplicate wells unless otherwise noted. Using Ficoll-Paque Plus gradient centrifugation, PBMC were separated from whole blood and then either used fresh or cryopreserved at -140C. The spike proteins of SARS-CoV-2 and of the common cold coronaviruses HCoV-NL63, HCoV-OC43 and HCoV-229E were spanned by overlapping peptide pools. Genomic DNA was extracted from cultured CD4+ T cells with the QIAamp micro DNA kit.

Specimen: CD4+ T cells from PBMCs cultured with HCoV-229E spike peptides, collected after COVID-19 vaccination. This specimen's cell subset or site label, per the study, means: HCoV-229E spike overlapping peptide pool stimulation. This receptor was obtained from a human donor who received a COVID-19 vaccine.

The DNA is TGTGCCAGCAGCTTGGGTTCGCGAGGCTACACCTTC. The resulting protein is CASSLGSRGYTF. The chain is encoded by TRBV5-6 joined to TRBJ1-2, with the D gene not confidently named. The CDR3 runs 12 residues from the cysteine to the phenylalanine. Here the CDR3 DNA is all that survives: 36 bases in frame from base 1. For CDR1 and CDR2, the germline V gene lists SGHDT and YYEEEE. V and J lose 0 bases and 8 bases, and a span of 8 bases separates them.